These 10 T cell receptor beta chains were all obtained from the same sample, sequenced in a study of T cell changes during pregnancy in multiple sclerosis. Produced via immunoSEQ multiplex PCR; TCRdb's table is partial and in-frame only. The table lists roughly 80,000 clones, 85% to 95% of them singletons, with approximately 0.99% in the top ten. Here the sequenced sample was peripheral blood, taken in the first trimester of pregnancy. These receptors came from a female donor with multiple sclerosis, enrolled in a pregnancy study.

The J gene is TRBJ1-1, the V gene TRBV6-5; D is uncertain. The CDR3 spans 13 residues. Germline loops: CDR1 MNHEY, CDR2 SVGAGI. V lost 7 bases, J lost 1 base, and 10 bases lay in between. In nucleotides, the CDR3 is TGTGCCAGCACCCAGGCGGGGAACACTGAAGCTTTCTTT. Amino acid sequence: CASTQAGNTEAFF.

The chain has TRBV5-1 and TRBJ1-4; D may be TRBD1 (6 bases). The germline V gene encodes CDR1 SGHRS and CDR2 YFSETQ. The V end lost 4 bases, the J end lost 0 bases, and 7 bases lay between the germline ends. The CDR3 covers 14 residues. The DNA for the CDR3 is TGCGCCAGCAGCCGGGACACAACTAATGAAAAACTGTTTTTT. It specifies CASSRDTTNEKLFF.

V is TRBV5-4 and J is TRBJ1-5, with 10 bases lining up with TRBD1. The V segment lost 4 bases and the J segment 6 bases; nucleotides outside the gene matches: 4. Germline CDR1 is SGHNT and CDR2 is YYREEE (reference sequence). The CDR3 runs 14 residues. The CDR3 region has the DNA TGTGCCAGCAGCCCGGGGACAGGGGTTCAGCCCCAGCATTTT. As protein: CASSPGTGVQPQHF. Drawing the rest from reference TRBV5-4 and TRBJ1-5, the complete variable domain is ETGVTQSPTHLIKTRGQQVTLRCSSQSGHNTVSWYQQALGQGPQFIFQYYREEENGRGNFPPRFSGLQFPNYSSELNVNALELDDSALYLCASSPGTGVQPQHFGDGTRLSIL.

The rearrangement links TRBV6-1 to TRBJ1-1; D is ambiguous. This CDR3 region has 17 residues. The V end was cut by 2 bases, the J end by 2 bases, with 18 bases between. Germline values: CDR1 MNHNS, CDR2 SASEGT. This CDR3 is CASSEQLLRVPNTEAFF. The CDR3 DNA reads as TGTGCCAGCAGTGAACAACTTTTGAGAGTGCCCAACACTGAAGCTTTCTTT.

The genes are TRBV9 and TRBJ1-1; TRBD1 might be the D (5 bases). Trimming took off 3 bases at V and 5 bases at J, with 17 bases between the two ends. CDR3 length equals 15 residues. CDR1 SGDLS and CDR2 YYNGEE come from the germline V gene. The CDR3 loop is CASSALGAGGTEAFF. The CDR3 coding sequence is TGTGCCAGCAGCGCCCTAGGGGCGGGAGGGACTGAAGCTTTCTTT.

The gene calls are TRBV2 and TRBJ2-7, with 8 bases identical to TRBD1. Germline CDR1 is SNHLY and CDR2 is FYNNEI. The length of the CDR3 is 15 residues. With V trimmed by 5 bases and J by 0 bases, 6 bases remained unmatched. The CDR3 loop reads CASSQTGVISYEQYF. The CDR3 DNA reads as TGTGCCAGCAGTCAGACAGGGGTCATCTCCTACGAGCAGTACTTC.

A few counts support this clone. The genes are TRBV2 and TRBJ1-2; D ambiguous. The CDR3 consists of 13 residues. Trimming left V 4 bases short and J 2 bases short, with 8 bases between. Germline loops: CDR1 SNHLY, CDR2 FYNNEI. The CDR3 DNA sequence: TGTGCCAGCAGTGTGAACAACAACTATGGCTACACCTTC. It is translated as CASSVNNNYGYTF.

The CDR3 nucleotides read TGTGCCAGCAGCTTTAAAGGCAGGGGGCAAGAGACCCAGTACTTC. Amino acid sequence: CASSFKGRGQETQYF. The chain is built from TRBV5-4 and TRBJ2-5, with 7 bases aligning to TRBD1. CDR3 length: 15 amino acids. The germline CDR1 and CDR2 sequences are SGHNT and YYREEE (reference sequence). The V gene end was trimmed by 2 bases and the J gene end by 2 bases; junction bases not matched to a gene: 6. Full variable domain (missing parts from reference TRBV5-4 and TRBJ2-5): ETGVTQSPTHLIKTRGQQVTLRCSSQSGHNTVSWYQQALGQGPQFIFQYYREEENGRGNFPPRFSGLQFPNYSSELNVNALELDDSALYLCASSFKGRGQETQYFGPGTRLLVL.

J is TRBJ1-4 and V is TRBV28; 11 bases match TRBD1. Trimming removed 6 bases from V and 4 bases from J; junction bases left unmatched: 1. CDR3 length: 14 amino acids. Looked up from germline, CDR1 is MDHEN and CDR2 is SYDVKM. The CDR3 here is CASSGTGGNEKLFF. The CDR3 DNA reads TGTGCCAGCAGCGGGACAGGGGGTAATGAAAAACTGTTTTTT.

The chain carries TRBV29-1 and TRBJ2-7, with a weak D call TRBD1 (5 bases). Germline CDR1 reads SQVTM; CDR2 reads ANQGSEA. V shed 4 bases and J shed 0 bases, with 7 bases lying between them. The length of the CDR3 is 12 residues. This CDR3 is CSVAGNSYEQYF. In DNA, the CDR3 is TGCAGCGTTGCAGGGAACTCCTACGAGCAGTACTTC.